This section outlines one T cell receptor beta chain sequence together with its context. This entry is derived from a study of cytomegalovirus exposure and HLA in healthy donors. Amplification used 60 Vbeta primers and 13 Jbeta primers. This table comes from immunoSEQ multiplex PCR, and its TCRdb copy is limited to in-frame clones, with some not included. The repertoire holds 200,000 or so clones, with approximately 80% as singletons. Specimen: PBMCs. This TCR was recovered from a woman under 40 in good health and CMV-seropositive.

The CDR3 DNA reads TGCGCCAGCAGCCAGATGGGACTCCTTAGCTCCTACGAGCAGTACTTC. It encodes CASSQMGLLSSYEQYF. This sequence joins TRBV4-1 and TRBJ2-7; the D gene is possibly TRBD2 (6 bases). The V and J ends lost 3 bases and 0 bases respectively, with 15 bases between them. CDR3 length: 16 residues. Per the germline V gene, CDR1 is MGHRA and CDR2 is YSYEKL.